This is a list of T cell receptor beta chains from one sample in a study of human T cells and chemical hapten exposure. TCRdb re-derived calls from the RACE reads in MiXCR, one entry per CDR3 protein. The sample shows more than 55,000 distinct CDR3 sequences, around 11% of them seen only once. The sequences come from whole blood, collected in connection with sensitization to the hapten diphenylcyclopropenone (DPC). All receptors come from a woman aged 40 to 50 with alopecia areata. Some clones in this sample may be carry-over from other donors' samples. Each CDR3 is given with its conserved first and last residue. A D gene is named only where the DNA matches it firmly. Clone size appears in some rows only: once, few, many, or a class for an expanded clone.

TRBD1,NA,TRBJ1-2,TRBV7-9,CASSLATGETGGYTF,TGTGCCAGCAGCTTAGCCACAGGGGAAACTGGGGGCTACACCTTC
TRBD1,NA,TRBJ1-5,TRBV18,CASSQDRGRGQPQHF,TGTGCCAGCTCACAAGACAGGGGGCGAGGGCAGCCCCAGCATTTT
TRBD1,NA,TRBJ1-4,TRBV11-2,CASSSRDRVSEKLFF,TGTGCCAGCAGCTCCCGGGACAGGGTATCGGAAAAACTGTTTTTT
NA,many,TRBJ1-5,TRBV5-1,CASSGGYNQPQHF,TGCGCCAGCAGCGGGGGTTACAATCAGCCCCAGCATTTT
TRBD1,NA,TRBJ1-2,TRBV28,CASSFPAWTGNYGYTF,TGTGCCAGCAGTTTCCCTGCGTGGACAGGGAACTATGGCTACACCTTC
TRBD1,many,TRBJ1-5,TRBV12-3/TRBV12-4,CASSLKDRGFSNQPQHF,TGTGCCAGCAGTTTAAAGGACAGGGGGTTTAGCAATCAGCCCCAGCATTTT
NA,many,TRBJ2-1,TRBV29-1,CSVEGRRDEQFF,TGCAGCGTTGAGGGACGACGCGATGAGCAGTTCTTC
TRBD2,many,TRBJ2-1,TRBV10-2,CASSEPAGGQGQFF,TGCGCCAGCAGTGAGCCAGCGGGGGGGCAGGGGCAGTTCTTC
NA,many,TRBJ2-1,TRBV6-2/TRBV6-3,CASSYRGRGLQRQFF,TGTGCCAGCAGTTATAGGGGGCGGGGTCTACAAAGGCAGTTCTTC
NA,many,TRBJ2-3,TRBV11-3,CASSLGGDFPDTQYF,TGTGCCAGCAGCTTAGGAGGGGACTTTCCAGATACGCAGTATTTT
TRBD1,few,TRBJ1-1,TRBV7-2,CASSLAPTGTGGRRTEAFF,TGTGCCAGCAGCTTAGCCCCCACCGGGACAGGGGGCAGGAGGACTGAAGCTTTCTTT
TRBD1,few,TRBJ2-2,TRBV6-1,CASSESDRGAGELFF,TGTGCCAGCAGTGAATCGGACAGGGGGGCCGGGGAGCTGTTTTTT
TRBD1,many,TRBJ1-1,TRBV11-2,CASSLPRRGQPNTEAFF,TGTGCCAGCAGCTTACCAAGAAGGGGACAGCCGAACACTGAAGCTTTCTTT
NA,few,TRBJ2-2,TRBV12-3/TRBV12-4,CASSFPRTGELFF,TGTGCCAGCAGTTTTCCCCGGACCGGGGAGCTGTTTTTT
NA,few,TRBJ2-4,TRBV18,CASSPLGTAKNIQYF,TGTGCCAGCTCACCCCTCGGGACTGCCAAAAACATTCAGTACTTC
NA,few,TRBJ2-1,TRBV6-2/TRBV6-3,CASSSSDLLQFF,TGTGCCAGCAGCTCTTCAGACCTGCTGCAGTTCTTC
NA,NA,TRBJ2-3,TRBV29-1,CSVEDTQYF,TGCAGCGTTGAAGATACGCAGTATTTT
NA,NA,TRBJ1-1,TRBV6-2/TRBV6-3,CASSRGGTEAFF,TGTGCCAGCAGCCGGGGAGGTACTGAAGCTTTCTTT
TRBD1,many,TRBJ1-5,TRBV6-2/TRBV6-3,CASSRDRGGNQPQHF,TGTGCCAGCAGTCGGGACAGGGGTGGCAATCAGCCCCAGCATTTT
NA,many,TRBJ1-5,TRBV18,CASSPRGANQPQHF,TGTGCCAGCTCACCTCGGGGGGCCAATCAGCCCCAGCATTTT
NA,NA,TRBJ2-1,TRBV6-5,CASRATQGEQFF,TGTGCCAGCAGGGCTACCCAGGGCGAGCAGTTCTTC
TRBD2,many,TRBJ2-1,TRBV4-3,CASSRGTSVRISYNEQFF,TGCGCCAGCAGCCGCGGGACTAGCGTGAGGATCTCCTACAATGAGCAGTTCTTC
TRBD1,many,TRBJ2-3,TRBV28,CASRTGFTDTQYF,TGTGCCAGCCGGACAGGGTTCACAGATACGCAGTATTTT
TRBD2,few,TRBJ2-1,TRBV4-3,CASSQDGLADSYNEQFF,TGCGCCAGCAGCCAAGATGGGCTAGCGGATTCCTACAATGAGCAGTTCTTC
NA,few,TRBJ2-7,TRBV10-3,CAISQVQGSMDEQYF,TGTGCCATCAGTCAGGTGCAGGGATCGATGGACGAGCAGTACTTC
NA,many,TRBJ1-3,TRBV12-3/TRBV12-4,CASSFESSASGNTIYF,TGTGCCAGCAGTTTTGAGAGCAGTGCCTCTGGAAACACCATATATTTT
NA,few,TRBJ2-2,TRBV10-2,CASRVVNGELFF,TGCGCCAGCAGAGTAGTGAACGGGGAGCTGTTTTTT
NA,many,TRBJ2-7,TRBV7-2,CASSLQASSPYEQYF,TGTGCCAGCAGCTTACAGGCGTCCAGTCCCTACGAGCAGTACTTC
TRBD1,NA,TRBJ2-2,TRBV7-8,CASSARTGTLRAGELFF,TGTGCCAGCAGCGCAAGGACAGGAACTTTGCGCGCCGGGGAGCTGTTTTTT
NA,many,TRBJ2-3,TRBV6-1,CASSDVWPPDTQYF,TGTGCCAGCAGTGATGTTTGGCCTCCAGATACGCAGTATTTT
NA,many,TRBJ1-1,TRBV2,CASRRGMNTEAFF,TGTGCCAGCAGACGGGGGATGAACACTGAAGCTTTCTTT
TRBD2,many,TRBJ2-6,TRBV30,CAWSVPGGMANVLTF,TGTGCCTGGAGTGTACCGGGGGGTATGGCCAACGTCCTGACTTTC
TRBD1,many,TRBJ2-2,TRBV2,CASSRTGQGVANTGELFF,TGTGCCAGCAGTAGAACGGGACAGGGGGTCGCGAACACCGGGGAGCTGTTTTTT
NA,NA,TRBJ1-1,TRBV18,CASSRKQGGMTEAFF,TGTGCCAGCTCCCGAAAACAGGGAGGTATGACTGAAGCTTTCTTT
TRBD2,NA,TRBJ2-5,TRBV9,CASSPRLAGEQETQYF,TGTGCCAGCAGCCCCCGACTAGCGGGGGAGCAAGAGACCCAGTACTTC
NA,NA,TRBJ2-7,TRBV29-1,CSVYVGDLYEQYF,TGCAGCGTATATGTAGGGGACCTCTACGAGCAGTACTTC
NA,many,TRBJ2-3,TRBV20-1,CSARETAGAITDTQYF,TGCAGTGCTAGAGAGACAGCGGGCGCAATCACAGATACGCAGTATTTT
NA,few,TRBJ2-1,TRBV6-5,CASSPEILEGGEQFF,TGTGCCAGCAGCCCCGAAATTCTTGAGGGGGGTGAGCAGTTCTTC
TRBD2,many,TRBJ2-1,TRBV29-1,CSAVTSGRTDEQFF,TGCAGCGCCGTAACTAGCGGGAGAACCGATGAGCAGTTCTTC
NA,NA,TRBJ2-5,TRBV7-2,CASSLTGPETQYF,TGTGCCAGCAGCTTAACGGGCCCAGAGACCCAGTACTTC
NA,many,TRBJ1-2,TRBV12-3/TRBV12-4,CASTRDSGYGYTF,TGTGCCAGCACCAGAGACTCAGGCTATGGCTACACCTTC
NA,few,TRBJ2-1,TRBV2,CASSVTRGGHNEQFF,TGTGCCAGCAGCGTCACTAGGGGAGGCCACAATGAGCAGTTCTTC
NA,few,TRBJ1-6,TRBV18,CASSPQVLGGSYNSPLHF,TGTGCCAGCTCACCACAAGTCCTCGGGGGATCCTATAATTCACCCCTCCACTTT
TRBD2,many,TRBJ2-5,TRBV11-2,CASNLGAGGRETQYF,TGTGCCAGCAACCTAGGAGCGGGGGGGCGGGAGACCCAGTACTTC
TRBD1,NA,TRBJ2-1,TRBV4-1,CASSPFGTGDVNEQFF,TGCGCCAGCAGCCCCTTTGGGACAGGGGATGTGAATGAGCAGTTCTTC
NA,few,TRBJ2-4,TRBV7-2,CASSINPGVDTNIQYF,TGTGCCAGCAGCATTAACCCGGGGGTCGACACAAACATTCAGTACTTC
NA,many,TRBJ1-1,TRBV19,CASSPEGGRPTEAFF,TGTGCCAGTAGTCCAGAGGGCGGGAGGCCCACTGAAGCTTTCTTT
NA,many,TRBJ1-1,TRBV19,CASSAGGSAEAFF,TGTGCCAGTAGTGCCGGGGGTTCGGCTGAAGCTTTCTTT
TRBD1,NA,TRBJ1-4,TRBV3-1,CASSHGQDEKLFF,TGTGCCAGCAGCCATGGACAGGATGAAAAACTGTTTTTT
NA,few,TRBJ2-3,TRBV7-9,CASSLFPTEDTQYF,TGTGCCAGCAGCTTATTCCCGACCGAAGATACGCAGTATTTT
TRBD2,NA,TRBJ2-2,TRBV2,CASSEGRLAGGTGELFF,TGTGCCAGCAGTGAAGGGCGGCTAGCGGGCGGCACCGGGGAGCTGTTTTTT
TRBD1,many,TRBJ2-6,TRBV7-9,CASSLWGQISGANVLTF,TGTGCCAGCAGCTTGTGGGGACAGATCTCTGGGGCCAACGTCCTGACTTTC